The subject of this entry is one T cell receptor (beta chain). It lacks a known antigen. Base quality data are lacking; no much larger clone is found one base away. The collaborating institutions used their own protocols to collect whole blood in K2EDTA tubes. For TCRbeta analysis, collaborators shipped samples as frozen whole blood, isolated PBMCs, or DNA extracted from either of those sample types. In the germline V gene (reference sequence), CDR1 corresponds to SEHNR and CDR2 to FQNEAQ. Counted from cysteine to phenylalanine, this CDR3 has 14 amino acids. Left in the record is the CDR3 DNA by itself, 42 bases read in frame from the first base. V is shortened by 4 bases, J by 3 bases, and the region joining them spans 13 bases. This record comes from a study of blood T cell repertoires in COVID-19 (dated by TCRdb to 2020 to 2021). With respect to the entire study: Collaborator samples came from the United States, Italy and Spain and covered acute and convalescent phases of COVID-19. The prospective study material was composed of cDNA or gDNA derived from T cells, B-cell-depleted T cells, or PBMCs. Subjects who had been exposed to COVID-19, were actively infected with it, or had recovered from it provided the deeply sampled blood TCRbeta repertoires that made up the dataset. A freely available public database, intended as a resource for researchers studying the immune response to SARS-CoV-2, is where the repertoires were released. Samples came from the ongoing ImmuneRACE study (first 160 participants) plus 1,254 subjects from 6 global collaborators. Nearly every sample came with metadata listing a de-identified subject ID, COVID-19 status, age in years and sex. Where available, HLA class I and class II types were taken from metadata supplied by the sample provider and were not determined by assay-based typing.

TCRbeta CDR3 regions were amplified from genomic DNA using the immunoSEQ Assay, a bias-controlled multiplex PCR. Per the original workflow: The number of nucleated cells in each sample was estimated by amplification of reference gene primers within the assay. To quantify the absolute abundance of each unique TCRbeta CDR3 rearrangement, sequence reads were collapsed and filtered. For each sample, productive Simpson clonality was calculated as the square root of Simpson's diversity index across productive rearrangements. The clones in this table, taken by TCRdb from immuneACCESS, are in-frame only. Not every clone is retained; where verified, under half of the shortfall comes from an unresolved V gene, and the cause of the rest is unknown. That table is the source of V, J and clone size, and D and trimming were worked out from the DNA. The sample table contains 100,000 or so clones; only one count was recorded for approximately 69% of them. Jointly, the top ten make up approximately 6.2% of the sample.

On the study overall, not on this receptor specifically: The amount of clinical and demographic metadata varied by source and participant and was provided uncurated.

This sequence uses TRBV7-9 and TRBJ2-7, with an unclear D gene assignment. The source of this sequence is a man older than 75 with acute or convalescent COVID-19. Sequencing used peripheral blood. The sequenced DNA is TGTGCCAGCAGCTCCTATCTGGAGAGCTACGAGCAGTACTTC. This yields the protein CASSSYLESYEQYF.